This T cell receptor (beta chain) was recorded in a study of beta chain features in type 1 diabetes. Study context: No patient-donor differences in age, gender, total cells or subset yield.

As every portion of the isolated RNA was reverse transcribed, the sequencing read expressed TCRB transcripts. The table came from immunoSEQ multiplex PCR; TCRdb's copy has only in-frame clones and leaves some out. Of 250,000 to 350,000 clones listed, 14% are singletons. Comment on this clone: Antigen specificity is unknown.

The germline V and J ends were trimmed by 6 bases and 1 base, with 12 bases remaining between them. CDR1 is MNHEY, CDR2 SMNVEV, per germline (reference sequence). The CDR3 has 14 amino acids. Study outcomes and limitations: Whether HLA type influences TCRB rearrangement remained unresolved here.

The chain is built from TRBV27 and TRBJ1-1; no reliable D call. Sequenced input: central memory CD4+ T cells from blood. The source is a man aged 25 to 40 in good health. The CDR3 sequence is CASRRTDPNTEAFF. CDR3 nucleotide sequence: TGTGCCAGCAGGAGGACTGATCCGAACACTGAAGCTTTCTTT.